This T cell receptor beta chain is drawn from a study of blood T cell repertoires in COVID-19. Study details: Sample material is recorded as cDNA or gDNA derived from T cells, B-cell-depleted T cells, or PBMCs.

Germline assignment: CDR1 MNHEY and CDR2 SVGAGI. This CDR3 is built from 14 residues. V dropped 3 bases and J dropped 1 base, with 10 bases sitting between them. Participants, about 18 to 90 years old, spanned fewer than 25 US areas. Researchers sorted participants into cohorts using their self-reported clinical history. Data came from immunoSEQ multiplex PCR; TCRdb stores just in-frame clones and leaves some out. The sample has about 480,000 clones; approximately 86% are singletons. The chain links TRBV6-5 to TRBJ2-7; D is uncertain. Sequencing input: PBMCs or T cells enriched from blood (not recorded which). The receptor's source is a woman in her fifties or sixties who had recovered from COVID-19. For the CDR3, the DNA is TGTGCCAGCAGTTATTCGGCGGAATCCTACGAGCAGTACTTC. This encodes CASSYSAESYEQYF.